A selection of T cell receptor beta chains follows, all from one sample in a study of CD8+CD57+ T cells in acquired aplastic anemia. TCRdb called the reads again in MiXCR, with one record for every CDR3 protein. Of around 180,000 distinct CDR3 sequences listed, 60% to 70% were seen once; the top ten hold less than 55%. The sequencing sample was made of sorted CD4+, CD8+, or CD8+CD57+ T cells (not recorded which) from PBMCs. These receptor sequences come from a human donor in good health. Each CDR3 is given with its conserved first and last residue. Each record gives: J gene, V gene, D gene, clone size, CDR3 DNA, CDR3 protein. The D gene is left open where the match is weak. Rows may omit the clone size; those that give it use once, few, many or a size class.

TRBJ2-7 | TRBV2 | TRBD2 | - | TGTGCCAGCAGTGAAATGGGCGGGGGGGCCACCCTAAGCGAGCAGTACTTC | CASSEMGGGATLSEQYF
TRBJ1-1 | TRBV2 | - | - | TGTGCCAGCAGTAATGCCCGAGGCCCCACTGAAGCTTTCTTT | CASSNARGPTEAFF
TRBJ2-7 | TRBV7-2 | - | - | TGTGCCAGCAGCCCCAGCACCTACGAGCAGTACTTC | CASSPSTYEQYF
TRBJ1-2 | TRBV5-8 | - | many | TGTGCCAGCAGCTTGTCAGGGAGCCCGAGGAATGGCTACACCTTC | CASSLSGSPRNGYTF
TRBJ2-7 | TRBV6-5 | TRBD1 | - | TGTGCCAGCAGTTACTCGTTCGGGACAGGGGTCTACGAGCAGTACTTC | CASSYSFGTGVYEQYF
TRBJ2-5 | TRBV9 | - | few | TGTGCCAGCAGCGTAGGTGTAAGGCAGCAAGAGACCCAGTACTTC | CASSVGVRQQETQYF
TRBJ2-2 | TRBV19 | TRBD1 | - | TGTGCCAGTAAAGGGACAGGGTGGAGCACCGGGGAGCTGTTTTTT | CASKGTGWSTGELFF
TRBJ2-5 | TRBV20-1 | - | - | TGCAGTGCTAGGGTTGTGGAGACCCAGTACTTC | CSARVVETQYF
TRBJ2-7 | TRBV7-8 | TRBD2 | - | TGTGCCAGCAGCTTAGGGTCTAGCGGGCCGTACGAGCAGTACTTC | CASSLGSSGPYEQYF
TRBJ2-1 | TRBV10-3 | - | - | TGTGCCGTCTCCCGCCAGGGCGCCGTTGAGCAGTTCTTC | CAVSRQGAVEQFF
TRBJ2-1 | TRBV24-1 | - | - | TGTGCCACCAGCGAAGACCCTCCGGGGAACAATGAGCAGTTCTTC | CATSEDPPGNNEQFF
TRBJ2-3 | TRBV2 | TRBD2 | - | TGTGCCAGCAGGACGGGACTAGCGGTCACAGATACGCAGTATTTT | CASRTGLAVTDTQYF
TRBJ2-3 | TRBV7-2 | TRBD1 | - | TGTGCCAGCAGCTTAGCGGGGACAGGGGGCAGAGATACGCAGTATTTT | CASSLAGTGGRDTQYF
TRBJ1-6 | TRBV24-1 | - | - | TGTGCCACCAGTGATTTTATGGAGAATTCACCCCTCCACTTT | CATSDFMENSPLHF
TRBJ2-5 | TRBV7-3 | TRBD2 | once | TGTGCCAGCAGCGGGACTAGCGGGGGAGAGACCCAGTACTTC | CASSGTSGGETQYF
TRBJ1-2 | TRBV19 | TRBD1 | - | TGTGCCAGTAGTATTCAGGGACAGACCTATGGCTACACCTTC | CASSIQGQTYGYTF
TRBJ2-2 | TRBV20-1 | TRBD1 | few | TGCAGTGCTCCTCGACAGGGGAGGACCGGGGAGCTGTTTTTT | CSAPRQGRTGELFF
TRBJ2-1 | TRBV6-5 | - | - | TGTGCCAGCAGTTCGCACCGGGACAAGAATGAGCAGTTCTTC | CASSSHRDKNEQFF
TRBJ1-5 | TRBV2 | TRBD1 | - | TGTGCCAGCAGTGATGGGACAGGGAGAAGCAATCAGCCCCAGCATTTT | CASSDGTGRSNQPQHF
TRBJ2-3 | TRBV20-1 | TRBD2 | - | TGCAGTGCTGTTTGGGGACTAGGCACAGATACGCAGTATTTT | CSAVWGLGTDTQYF
TRBJ1-1 | TRBV7-8 | TRBD1 | - | TGTGCCAGCAGGGTGACAGGGGGCACTGAAGCTTTCTTT | CASRVTGGTEAFF
TRBJ2-5 | TRBV7-7 | - | - | TGTGCCAGCAGCTTGGGACATGGAGAGACCCAGTACTTC | CASSLGHGETQYF
TRBJ2-1 | TRBV4-2 | TRBD2 | - | TGTGCCAGCAGCCTCATTACCGGGGCTAGCGGGAGGGGGTTCTACAATGAGCAGTTCTTC | CASSLITGASGRGFYNEQFF
TRBJ2-5 | TRBV5-1 | - | - | TGCGCCAGCAGCTTAAGCAGGGGTTTGGAGACCCAGTACTTC | CASSLSRGLETQYF
TRBJ2-7 | TRBV20-1 | TRBD1 | - | TGCAGTGCTAGTGTAACAGGGGAAGCTAATTACGAGCAGTACTTC | CSASVTGEANYEQYF
TRBJ2-5 | TRBV2 | TRBD1 | - | TGTGCCAGCAGGGGACAGGGGCGGTGGGAGCAGTACTTC | CASRGQGRWEQYF
TRBJ1-5 | TRBV19 | - | few | TGTGCCACCTCAGACAGTTTTGGAGGGAGCAATCAGCCCCAGCATTTT | CATSDSFGGSNQPQHF
TRBJ2-5 | TRBV12-3/TRBV12-4 | - | - | TGTGCTAGTGGTTTGGTACAGTGGGAGACCCAGTACTTC | CASGLVQWETQYF
TRBJ2-7 | TRBV7-3 | TRBD2 | - | TGTGCCAGCAGCTTAAGTACGGCGGGAGTACACGAGCAGTACTTC | CASSLSTAGVHEQYF
TRBJ2-5 | TRBV24-1 | - | few | TGTGCCACCAGTGCCCAGGGAGCGCAAGAGACCCAGTACTTC | CATSAQGAQETQYF
TRBJ2-1 | TRBV10-2 | - | - | TGCGCCAGCAGACTAGACTCCTACAATGAGCAGTTCTTC | CASRLDSYNEQFF
TRBJ1-6 | TRBV10-1 | - | - | TGCGCCAGCATGGGGAGTGGGGCGCCGTTCGTAAATTCACCCCTCCACTTT | CASMGSGAPFVNSPLHF
TRBJ2-1 | TRBV7-9 | - | - | TGTGCCAGCGGCTTAGCTGCAGCCAGCTACTACAATGAGCAGTTCTTC | CASGLAAASYYNEQFF
TRBJ1-2 | TRBV12-5 | TRBD1 | - | TGTGCTAGTGCCCTGGGACAGTCCTATGGCTACACCTTC | CASALGQSYGYTF
TRBJ1-6 | TRBV20-1 | - | - | TGCAGTGCTAGTACCCCGGGCGATTCACCCCTCCACTTT | CSASTPGDSPLHF
TRBJ2-2 | TRBV7-8 | - | few | TGTGCCAGCAGCTTCGGGCTAAACACCGGGGAGCTGTTTTTT | CASSFGLNTGELFF
TRBJ2-2 | TRBV7-3 | - | - | TGTGCCAGCAGCTTATCGGGGACTCGAAACACCGGGGAGCTGTTTTTT | CASSLSGTRNTGELFF
TRBJ2-1 | TRBV9 | TRBD2 | many | TGTGCCAGCAGCGTCGGGGGTCCGGGACTAGGAATTTACAATGAGCAGTTCTTC | CASSVGGPGLGIYNEQFF
TRBJ2-1 | TRBV7-2 | - | - | TGTGCCAGCAGCTTGGCGAGCGGAGGAGGGTATGAGCAGTTCTTC | CASSLASGGGYEQFF
TRBJ2-3 | TRBV2 | TRBD2 | - | TGTGCCAGCAGCAGAGCGGGGGGGGACACAGATACGCATTATTTT | CASSRAGGDTDTHYF
TRBJ2-7 | TRBV7-9 | - | few | TGTGCCAGCAGCGCACCGGGACGGTCCTACGAGCAGTACTTC | CASSAPGRSYEQYF
TRBJ2-1 | TRBV29-1 | TRBD1 | - | TGCAGCGTTGAAAAGGGACAGGGGTTGGGCAATGAGCAGTTCTTC | CSVEKGQGLGNEQFF